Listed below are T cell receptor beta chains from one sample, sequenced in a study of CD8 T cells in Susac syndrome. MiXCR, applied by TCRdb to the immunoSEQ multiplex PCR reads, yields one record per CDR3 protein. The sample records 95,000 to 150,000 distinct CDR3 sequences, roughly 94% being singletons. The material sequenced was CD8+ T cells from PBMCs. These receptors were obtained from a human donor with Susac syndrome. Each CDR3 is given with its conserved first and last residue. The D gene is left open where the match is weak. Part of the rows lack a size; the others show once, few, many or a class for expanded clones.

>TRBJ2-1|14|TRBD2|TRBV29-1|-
TGCAGCGTATTGGGACTAGCGGGGGACAATGAGCAGTTCTTC
CSVLGLAGDNEQFF
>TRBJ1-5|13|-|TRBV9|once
TGTGCCAGCGGTGATGGGGGAGGTCAGCCCCAGCATTTT
CASGDGGGQPQHF
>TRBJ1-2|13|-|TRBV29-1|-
TGCAGCGTTGAAGAGCCGGTTAACTATGGCTACACCTTC
CSVEEPVNYGYTF
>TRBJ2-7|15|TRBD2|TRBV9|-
TGTGCCAGCAGCGGAACGGCGGGGGGCTCCTACGAGCAGTACTTC
CASSGTAGGSYEQYF
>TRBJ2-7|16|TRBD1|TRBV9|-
TGTGCCAGCAGCGGCTTACCGGGACAGAGCCCCTACGAGCAGTACTTC
CASSGLPGQSPYEQYF
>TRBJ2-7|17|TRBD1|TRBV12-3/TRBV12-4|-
TGTGCCAGCAGGCCGGGACAGGGTTCCCCGGGGGCCTACGAGCAGTACTTC
CASRPGQGSPGAYEQYF
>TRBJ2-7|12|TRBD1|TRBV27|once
TGTGCCAGCACGGACAGGGGTGGCGAGCAGTACTTC
CASTDRGGEQYF
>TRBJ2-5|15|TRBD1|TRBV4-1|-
TGCGCCAGCAGCCAAGGGCGACAGGGCCAGGGGACCCAGTACTTC
CASSQGRQGQGTQYF
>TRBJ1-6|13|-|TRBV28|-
TGTGCCAGCAGTCAGCGACAGTATTCACCCCTCCACTTT
CASSQRQYSPLHF
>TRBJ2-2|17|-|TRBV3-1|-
TGTGCCAGCAGCCAAGTGACCGGGGGCGAAGGCACCGGGGAGCTGTTTTTT
CASSQVTGGEGTGELFF
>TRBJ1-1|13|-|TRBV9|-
TGTGCCAGCAGCGGCCCCGGGGGAACTGAAGCTTTCTTT
CASSGPGGTEAFF
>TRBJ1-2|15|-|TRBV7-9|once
TGTGCCAGCAGCCCAGACCGGCTAGACCCTGGGGGCTACACCTTC
CASSPDRLDPGGYTF
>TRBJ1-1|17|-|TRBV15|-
TGTGCCACCAGCAGAGGAAAGGCAGGGGCGTTGAACACTGAAGCTTTCTTT
CATSRGKAGALNTEAFF
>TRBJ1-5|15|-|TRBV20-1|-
TGCAGTGCTAGTGCGGGGGGCAAGGGCAATCAGCCCCAGCATTTT
CSASAGGKGNQPQHF
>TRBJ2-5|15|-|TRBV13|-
TGTGCCAGCAGCTTAACCCGGGACGGGCAAGAGACCCAGTACTTC
CASSLTRDGQETQYF
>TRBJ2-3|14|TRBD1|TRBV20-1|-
TGCAGTGCGGACCACAGGGGGGCCCTCGAGACGCAGTATTTT
CSADHRGALETQYF
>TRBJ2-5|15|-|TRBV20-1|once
TGCAGTGCTAGGATACGGGACGGCCGCCCCGAGACCCAGTACTTC
CSARIRDGRPETQYF
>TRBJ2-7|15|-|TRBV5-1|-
TGCGCCAGCAGCTTGGCCGGGTCCCGCTCCTACGAGCAGTACTTC
CASSLAGSRSYEQYF
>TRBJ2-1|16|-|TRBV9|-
TGTGCCAGCAGCGGCGTGGCGGGAAGGGGGGGAGGGGAGCAGTTCTTC
CASSGVAGRGGGEQFF
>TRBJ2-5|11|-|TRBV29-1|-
TGCAGCGTTTCTCTGCTGGGGACCCAGTACTTC
CSVSLLGTQYF
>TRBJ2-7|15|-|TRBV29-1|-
TGCAGCGTTGTTGGTGTAGGGACCCACCCCACCGAGCAGTACTTC
CSVVGVGTHPTEQYF
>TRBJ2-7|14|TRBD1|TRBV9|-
TGTGCCAGCAGCGTAGGGACAGGGGTGTACGAGCAGTACTTC
CASSVGTGVYEQYF
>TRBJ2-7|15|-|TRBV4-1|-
TGCGCCAGCAGCCAAAAGCGCGGAACATTTTACGAGCAGTACTTC
CASSQKRGTFYEQYF